A single sample gave rise to the 23 T cell receptor beta chains below, sequenced in a study of immune heterogeneity within non-small cell lung tumors. The TCR beta CDR3 region was amplified by multiplex PCR employing 32 V and 13 J primers. TCRdb itself ran the multiplex PCR reads through MiXCR, one entry per CDR3 protein. The data hold 10,000 or so distinct CDR3 sequences, with 30% observed a single time. Bulk tumor genomic DNA (approximately 610 ng per sample) served as template. Spaced far apart, several biopsies were taken from each primary tumor during surgery. The study enrolled patients with untreated, newly diagnosed non-small cell lung cancer who underwent curative surgery. The sample comprised lung tumor tissue. The receptors originated from a woman aged 50 to 65 with non-small cell lung cancer.

This clonotype was observed many times. This rearrangement joins TRBV7-3 to TRBJ2-3; D remains unclear. The V end lost 2 bases, the J end lost 6 bases, and 12 bases lay between the germline ends. Per germline, CDR1 SGHTA and CDR2 FQGTGA. CDR3 size: 14 residues. Written as DNA, the CDR3 is TGTGCCAGCAGCTTACTTAACCCAACGGATACGCAGTATTTT. It is translated as CASSLLNPTDTQYF.

The chain carries TRBV6-1 and TRBJ2-1; 9 bases line up with TRBD2. This CDR3 contains 15 residues. Germline CDR1 MNHNS, CDR2 SASEGT. V shed 5 bases, J shed 2 bases, and the junction held 4 bases outside the gene matches. CDR3 DNA: TGTGCCAGCAGTAACCGACTAGCGGCCTACAATGAGCAGTTCTTC. It codes for CASSNRLAAYNEQFF.

The V call is TRBV20-1, the J call TRBJ1-5; D is possibly TRBD1 (6 bases). The CDR3 runs to 19 residues. The germline V gene encodes CDR1 DFQATT and CDR2 SNEGSKA (reference sequence). V lost 6 bases to trimming and J lost 0 bases, with 27 bases between them. For the CDR3, the DNA is TGCAGTGCGCCGATCAGGGGCCGGGGGGGAACTTATAGCAATCAGCCCCAGCATTTT. Protein: CSAPIRGRGGTYSNQPQHF.

This clonotype has ten or more counts. V gene TRBV5-1 combines with J gene TRBJ2-3; 9 bases map to TRBD1. Germline values: CDR1 SGHRS, CDR2 YFSETQ. The junction had 10 bases not matched to a gene; V was cut back by 0 bases and J by 2 bases. The CDR3 contains 18 residues. The CDR3 is CASSLARGQGVFTDTQYF. DNA of the CDR3: TGCGCCAGCAGCTTGGCAAGGGGACAGGGAGTGTTCACAGATACGCAGTATTTT.

To note about this clonotype: This clone may be a read error of a much larger clone one base away. The chain links TRBV11-3 to TRBJ1-2, with 7 nucleotides matching TRBD1. CDR3 length equals 13 residues. V lost 5 bases, J lost 8 bases, and 8 bases stayed unmatched. Germline V gene sequence: CDR1 SGHNT, CDR2 YENEEA. The CDR3 DNA reads as TGTGCCAGCAGCCCGGACAGGAGAACGGGCTACACCTTC. It specifies CASSPDRRTGYTF.

The chain carries TRBV5-4 and TRBJ1-5, with a tentative D call TRBD1 (6 bases). CDR3 length: 18 amino acids. Germline CDR1 reads SGHNT; CDR2 reads YYREEE (reference sequence). V lost 1 base and J lost 3, with 20 bases in between. The CDR3 loop reads CASSLPFGIQGPNQPQHF. The CDR3 DNA reads as TGTGCCAGCAGCTTGCCATTTGGGATACAGGGTCCCAATCAGCCCCAGCATTTT.

Comment on this clonotype: Since a much larger clone is just one base distant, this may be a read error. The gene calls are TRBV27 and TRBJ1-2; D ambiguous. The CDR3 consists of 15 residues. Germline V gene lookup returns CDR1 MNHEY and CDR2 SMNVEV (reference sequence). In DNA form, the CDR3 reads TGTGCCAGCAGTTGGTCGGTCCGGACTAAGTATGGCTACACCTTC. Translating it yields CASSWSVRTKYGYTF.

This clonotype came up many times. This chain joins TRBV15 and TRBJ2-7, with 8 bases identical to TRBD1. CDR1 is LNHNV, CDR2 YYDKDF, per germline (reference sequence). This CDR3 region has 17 residues. Germline trimming cut 0 bases from V and 5 bases from J; bases unmatched to any gene: 12. The CDR3: CATSRDPPGRGPNEQYF. DNA of the CDR3: TGTGCCACCAGCAGAGATCCTCCCGGCAGGGGGCCCAACGAGCAGTACTTC.

The table lists this clonotype with a few counts. As the CDR3 is not closed by the conserved phenylalanine or tryptophan, this likely results from a read error. The DNA is left out, because the CDR3 cannot be placed on it with certainty; the CDR3 is given as TCRdb lists it. The chain recombines TRBV6-1 with TRBJ2-3; TRBD2 is the table's D call, not checked against the DNA. Germline CDR1 reads MNHNS; CDR2 reads SASEGT. The CDR3 is made up of 16 amino acids, end residues included. The CDR3 reads CASSEYLRAYEQYFGP.

Notes on this clonotype: This may come from a read error, since a much larger clone is one base off. V gene TRBV20-1 combines with J gene TRBJ2-2; possibly TRBD2 for D (5 bases). This CDR3 is 13 amino acids long. In germline, CDR1 is DFQATT, CDR2 SNEGSKA (reference sequence). Trimming pared 8 bases from V and 2 bases from J, leaving 12 bases between. The CDR3 region has the DNA TGCAGTTCGCGGACGGGAAACACCGGGGAGCTGTTTTTT. This codes for CSSRTGNTGELFF.

This clonotype has a handful of counts. Here the CDR3 DNA reads TGTGCCAGCAGTGAACAGGGCCAAGAGACCCAGTACTTC. Protein sequence: CASSEQGQETQYF. The chain links TRBV6-1 to TRBJ2-5, with D perhaps TRBD1 (5 bases). The germline V and J ends were trimmed by 2 bases and 1 base, with 5 bases remaining between them. Per germline, CDR1 MNHNS and CDR2 SASEGT. The CDR3 has 13 residues.

Judged by abundance, this clonotype is medium-sized. This rearrangement joins TRBV24-1 to TRBJ2-2; D remains unclear. The V end was cut by 4 bases, the J end by 3 bases, with 8 bases between. Per germline, CDR1 KGHDR and CDR2 SFDVKD. CDR3 size: 14 residues. The CDR3 nucleotides are TGTGCCACCAGTGAGGAACCGGACACCGGGGAGCTGTTTTTT. Its translation is CATSEEPDTGELFF.

This clonotype was seen ten or more times. The gene calls are TRBV5-1 and TRBJ2-5, with D possibly matching TRBD2 (6 bases). Germline CDR1 reads SGHRS; CDR2 reads YFSETQ. CDR3 size: 12 residues. Trimming pared 3 bases from V and 5 bases from J, leaving 8 bases between. The CDR3 DNA follows: TGCGCCAGCAGCTCGGAGGGGGAGACCCAGTACTTC. This codes for CASSSEGETQYF.

This clonotype was seen many times. The V and J genes are TRBV3-1 and TRBJ2-7; possible D gene TRBD1, 5 bases. The CDR3 spans 15 residues. The germline V gene encodes CDR1 LGHDT and CDR2 YNNKEL (reference sequence). V was cut by 1 base and J by 3 bases, with 13 bases left in between. The CDR3 nucleotides are TGTGCCAGCAGCCAAGGGCAGGGCTGGTTCTACGAGCAGTACTTC. This translates into CASSQGQGWFYEQYF.

This clonotype was seen a few times. The V call is TRBV7-2, the J call TRBJ2-1, with D uncertain. This CDR3 spans 14 amino acids. Germline V gene lookup returns CDR1 SGHTA and CDR2 FQGNSA. V lost 1 base and J 2 bases, leaving 6 bases between the germline ends. In nucleotides, the CDR3 is TGTGCCAGCAGCTTAGACTTTACCTACAATGAGCAGTTCTTC. This encodes CASSLDFTYNEQFF.

A remark on this clonotype: A much more abundant neighbour one base away suggests this may be a read error. This chain joins TRBV12-3 or TRBV12-4 and TRBJ2-1; 11 bases align to TRBD2. The J call may not be correct, given that the DNA end is closer to TRBJ2-5. This CDR3 region has 16 residues. The CDR3 nucleotides are TGTGCCAGCAGTTTAGCGATCACTAGCGGGGGAGAGACCCAGTACTTC. This codes for CASSLAITSGGETQYF.

The rearrangement links TRBV28 to TRBJ2-6; the match to TRBD1 covers 8 bases. This CDR3 contains 15 residues. V gave up 7 bases and J gave up 2 bases; unmatched junction bases: 4. The V gene's germline CDR1 is MDHEN and CDR2 SYDVKM. The CDR3: CASISGGPGANVLTF. The CDR3 DNA reads as TGTGCCAGCATATCAGGGGGCCCTGGGGCCAACGTCCTGACTTTC.

This clonotype was counted many times. The chain uses TRBV24-1 and TRBJ2-3; D uncertain. Per germline, CDR1 KGHDR and CDR2 SFDVKD. Trimming took 3 bases from V and 5 from J, leaving 14 bases between them. The CDR3 covers 15 residues. The CDR3 DNA reads as TGTGCCACCAGTGATGACGTTCCCTCCGGAGATACGCAGTATTTT. Amino acid sequence: CATSDDVPSGDTQYF.

This clonotype has ten or more counts. The chain joins TRBV2 to TRBJ2-5; no firm D call. This CDR3 region has 13 residues. In germline, CDR1 is SNHLY, CDR2 FYNNEI. V was trimmed by 5 bases and J by 0 bases, leaving 7 bases between them. The CDR3 is CASSRDYQETQYF. CDR3 DNA: TGTGCCAGCAGTAGAGACTACCAAGAGACCCAGTACTTC.

This clonotype was picked up a small number of times. The chain uses TRBV7-2 and TRBJ1-2; D perhaps matches TRBD1 (6 bases). V lost 4 bases, J lost 4 bases, and 13 bases lay in between. This CDR3 comprises 14 residues. Germline CDR1 reads SGHTA; CDR2 reads FQGNSA. The CDR3 region is CASSYGTFGYGYTF. The CDR3 DNA reads as TGTGCCAGCAGCTACGGGACATTTGGCTATGGCTACACCTTC.

By its share, this clonotype is large. The chain recombines TRBV24-1 with TRBJ2-7; D is unresolved. Between the trimmed V and J ends, which lost 1 base and 2 bases, there was a span of 8 bases. CDR1 and CDR2 (germline): KGHDR, SFDVKD. The CDR3 runs 14 residues. The CDR3: CATSDFNSPYEQYF. CDR3 DNA sequence: TGTGCCACCAGTGATTTTAACAGCCCCTACGAGCAGTACTTC.

Concerning this clonotype itself: It may be a read error: a sequence one base away is much more abundant. This is likely a read error, given that the CDR3 carries no conserved phenylalanine or tryptophan at its end. The gene calls are TRBV20-1 and TRBJ2-7; D call uncertain. Trimming stripped 6 bases from V and 4 bases from J, with 7 bases between. The CDR3 has 10 amino acids. Germline CDR1 reads DFQATT; CDR2 reads SNEGSKA (reference sequence). The CDR3 loop is CSARSYEQYL. Written as DNA, the CDR3 is TGCAGTGCCCGTTCTTACGAGCAGTACCTC.

The chain employs TRBV7-6 and TRBJ2-2, with TRBD2 matching over 7 bases. The V segment lost 8 bases and the J segment 5 bases; nucleotides outside the gene matches: 11. Germline V gene sequence: CDR1 SGHVS, CDR2 FNYEAQ. The CDR3 spans 15 residues. This CDR3 reads CASGDWLAETGELFF. CDR3 sequence (DNA): TGTGCCAGCGGTGATTGGCTAGCGGAGACCGGGGAGCTGTTTTTT.